The rows below give T cell receptor beta chains drawn from one sample of a study of T cell repertoires in cytomegalovirus infection. These TCRs' antigens remain unknown. TCRdb reanalysed the reads using MiXCR and keeps one entry per CDR3 protein. The table shows under 850,000 distinct CDR3 sequences, with around 31% occurring only once. Specimen: cultured PBMCs, collected from culture after CMV antigen stimulation. The receptor source for this set is a human donor in good health (CMV status not recorded). Some clones in this sample may be carry-over from other donors' samples. CDR3s include the opening cysteine and the closing phenylalanine or tryptophan. The order of the fields is clone size, J gene, D gene, V gene, CDR3 DNA, CDR3 protein. A D gene is named only where the DNA matches it firmly. Clone size is given for some rows only: seen once, a few or many times, or a class if the clone is expanded.

>.|TRBJ1-5|.|TRBV6-5
TGTGCCAGCAGACCAACGGGGGGGACCAGCAATCAGCCCCAGCATTTT
CASRPTGGTSNQPQHF
>many|TRBJ1-5|.|TRBV28
TGTGCCAGCAGTCCCAGGGTGGTGCATCAGCCCCAGCATTTT
CASSPRVVHQPQHF
>few|TRBJ1-1|.|TRBV6-1
TGTGCCGGACGGGGGGTAATGAACACTGAAGCTTTCTTT
CAGRGVMNTEAFF
>once|TRBJ2-6|.|TRBV7-9
TGTGCCAGCAGCCCCCGAGGGGGGGGCTCTGGGGCCAACGTCCTGACTTTC
CASSPRGGGSGANVLTF
>.|TRBJ2-1|.|TRBV2
TGTGCCAGCAGTGAATTCCCAGGGGAAACCTACAATGAGCAGTTCTTC
CASSEFPGETYNEQFF
>.|TRBJ1-1|.|TRBV7-6
TGTGCCAGCAGCTTAGTTGGGCAGGGGAAAGGAGTGAACACTGAAGCTTTCTTT
CASSLVGQGKGVNTEAFF
>few|TRBJ1-4|TRBD1|TRBV7-6
TGTGCCAGCAGCAAGGGGACAGGGCAGACTAATGAAAAACTGTTTTTT
CASSKGTGQTNEKLFF
>.|TRBJ2-1|.|TRBV15
TGTGCCACCAGCAGAGATAGGGGGTTAGGGTATGGTATCTACAATGAGCAGTTCTTC
CATSRDRGLGYGIYNEQFF
>.|TRBJ2-2|.|TRBV7-2
TGTGCCAGCAGCACAGATCCGAACACCGGGGAGCTGTTTTTT
CASSTDPNTGELFF
>.|TRBJ2-5|.|TRBV6-8
TGTGCCAGCAGCCCACAGAGGATCCAAGAGACCCAGTACTTC
CASSPQRIQETQYF
>few|TRBJ1-1|.|TRBV11-2
TGTGCCAGCAGATTCAGGGGTGAAGCTTTCTTT
CASRFRGEAFF
>.|TRBJ2-3|.|TRBV4-3
TGCGCCAGCAGCCAAGTTATGGGGCACATAGATACGCAGTATTTT
CASSQVMGHIDTQYF
>.|TRBJ2-7|.|TRBV27
TGTGCCAGCAGTTCGAGATGGGGCGGGAACCGCTCCTACGAGCAGTACTTC
CASSSRWGGNRSYEQYF
>few|TRBJ2-7|.|TRBV18
TGTGCCAGCTCACCACCGGGAGAACCCTACGAGCAGTACTTC
CASSPPGEPYEQYF
>.|TRBJ2-1|TRBD1|TRBV6-2/TRBV6-3
TGTGCCAGCAGTACCCGGACAGGGGGCAATGAGCAGTTCTTC
CASSTRTGGNEQFF
>few|TRBJ2-5|.|TRBV11-2
TGTGCCAGCAGCTTAGGGCCCGCCGATCAAGAGACCCAGTACTTC
CASSLGPADQETQYF
>few|TRBJ2-1|TRBD2|TRBV7-2
TGTGCCAGCATCCGGACTAGCGGGAGTTCCCGGTCCTACAATGAGCAGTTCTTC
CASIRTSGSSRSYNEQFF
>.|TRBJ2-3|TRBD2|TRBV6-6
TGTGCCAGCAGTTATCCTCGGACTAGCGGGAGGGCCGCAGGCACAGATACGCAGTATTTT
CASSYPRTSGRAAGTDTQYF
>few|TRBJ1-1|.|TRBV20-1
TGCAGTGCTACCTCTCGGACTGAAGCTTTCTTT
CSATSRTEAFF
>.|TRBJ1-2|TRBD1|TRBV6-6
TGTGCCAGCAGTTCCAATAACAGGGGGGGATCGCGGGGCTACACCTTC
CASSSNNRGGSRGYTF
>.|TRBJ2-3|.|TRBV10-3
TGTGCCATCGGAACAGATACGCAGTATTTT
CAIGTDTQYF
>few|TRBJ2-1|.|TRBV6-5
TGTGCCAGCAGTTCACCCCTGACCAGCAGTGAGCAGTTCTTC
CASSSPLTSSEQFF
>.|TRBJ1-1|TRBD1|TRBV6-6
TGTGCCAGCAACTCAAGGGGGACAGGGCTCGCTGAAGCTTTCTTT
CASNSRGTGLAEAFF
>.|TRBJ1-1|.|TRBV18
TGTGCCAGCACCGGCCCGAACACTGAAGCTTTCTTT
CASTGPNTEAFF
>.|TRBJ2-3|.|TRBV6-6
TGTGCCAGCTTCCGCGGGGCTCGTACTAGCACAGATACGCAGTATTTT
CASFRGARTSTDTQYF
>.|TRBJ1-2|.|TRBV5-1
TGCGCCAGCAGCTTGGACAGGATTAACTATGGCTACACCTTC
CASSLDRINYGYTF